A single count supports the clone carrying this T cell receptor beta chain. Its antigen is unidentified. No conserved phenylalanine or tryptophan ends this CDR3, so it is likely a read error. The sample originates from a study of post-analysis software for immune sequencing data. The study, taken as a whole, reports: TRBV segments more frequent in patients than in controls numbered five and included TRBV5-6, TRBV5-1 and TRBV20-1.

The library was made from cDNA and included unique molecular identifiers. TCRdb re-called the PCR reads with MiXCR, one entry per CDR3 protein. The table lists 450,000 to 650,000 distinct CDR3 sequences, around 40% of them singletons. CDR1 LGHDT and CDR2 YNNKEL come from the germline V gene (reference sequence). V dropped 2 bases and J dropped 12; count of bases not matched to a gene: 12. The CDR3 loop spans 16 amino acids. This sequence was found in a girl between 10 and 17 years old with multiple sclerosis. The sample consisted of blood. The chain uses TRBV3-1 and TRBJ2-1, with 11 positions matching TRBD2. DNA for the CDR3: TGTGCCAGCAGCCAAAGGTCTCTAGCGGGAGGCAGTGCGCAGTTCTGC. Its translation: CASSQRSLAGGSAQFC.